Listed below are T cell receptor beta chains from one sample, sequenced in a study of tumor T cells in aggressive B-cell lymphoma. Using immunoSEQ multiplex PCR, the repertoire was profiled, and TCRdb retains in-frame clones only, with some absent. The sample lists 5,100 or so clones, approximately 88% occurring once. What was sequenced was tumor tissue. These receptors came from an adult with diffuse large B cell lymphoma. Each CDR3 is given with its conserved first and last residue. Each record gives: clone size, V gene, J gene, D gene, CDR3 protein, CDR3 DNA. D genes are given only for firm matches. Rows may omit the clone size; those that give it use once, few, many or a size class.

abundance: -
v_gene: TRBV6-6
j_gene: TRBJ1-6
d_gene: TRBD1
CDR3aa: CASSLGTGINSPPHF
CDR3nt: TGTGCCAGCAGTTTAGGGACAGGGATTAATTCACCCCCCCACTTT

abundance: -
v_gene: TRBV6-6
j_gene: TRBJ2-2
d_gene: -
CDR3aa: CASSPGTTNTGELFF
CDR3nt: TGTGCCAGCAGCCCCGGGACAACGAACACCGGGGAGCTGTTTTTT

abundance: -
v_gene: TRBV7-9
j_gene: TRBJ2-1
d_gene: TRBD2
CDR3aa: CASSFDSGVSDEQFF
CDR3nt: TGTGCCAGCAGCTTTGATAGCGGGGTCTCCGATGAGCAGTTCTTC

abundance: -
v_gene: TRBV19
j_gene: TRBJ2-1
d_gene: TRBD2
CDR3aa: CASERGGSYNEQFF
CDR3nt: TGTGCCAGTGAACGCGGGGGATCCTACAATGAGCAGTTCTTC

abundance: -
v_gene: TRBV23-1
j_gene: TRBJ2-5
d_gene: -
CDR3aa: CASSQTPGLYQETQYF
CDR3nt: TGCGCCAGCAGTCAAACCCCCGGACTTTACCAAGAGACCCAGTACTTC

abundance: -
v_gene: TRBV19
j_gene: TRBJ1-5
d_gene: TRBD1
CDR3aa: CASSNRDRENQPQHF
CDR3nt: TGTGCCAGTAGTAACCGGGACAGGGAGAACCAGCCCCAGCATTTT

abundance: once
v_gene: TRBV29-1
j_gene: TRBJ2-4
d_gene: -
CDR3aa: CSVELGGRNIQYF
CDR3nt: TGCAGCGTTGAGTTGGGGGGTCGGAACATTCAGTACTTC

abundance: -
v_gene: TRBV5-1
j_gene: TRBJ2-2
d_gene: TRBD2
CDR3aa: CASSKAGGIPGELFF
CDR3nt: TGCGCCAGCAGCAAAGCGGGGGGTATCCCCGGGGAGCTGTTTTTT

abundance: -
v_gene: TRBV27
j_gene: TRBJ2-3
d_gene: -
CDR3aa: CASSSLGSADTQYF
CDR3nt: TGTGCCAGCAGTTCCTTGGGGAGCGCAGATACGCAGTATTTT

abundance: -
v_gene: TRBV5-5
j_gene: TRBJ1-1
d_gene: TRBD1
CDR3aa: CASSLNRGPNTEAFF
CDR3nt: TGTGCCAGCAGCTTAAACAGGGGTCCAAACACTGAAGCTTTCTTT

abundance: once
v_gene: TRBV18
j_gene: TRBJ2-3
d_gene: TRBD2
CDR3aa: CATTPAGGPDTQYF
CDR3nt: TGTGCCACCACACCAGCGGGGGGACCAGATACGCAGTATTTT

abundance: -
v_gene: TRBV7-3
j_gene: TRBJ1-5
d_gene: -
CDR3aa: CASATTGGLSNQPQHF
CDR3nt: TGTGCCAGCGCAACGACGGGGGGGCTCAGCAATCAGCCCCAGCATTTT

abundance: -
v_gene: TRBV2
j_gene: TRBJ2-3
d_gene: TRBD1
CDR3aa: CASSVDRGNTDTQYF
CDR3nt: TGTGCCAGCAGTGTGGACAGGGGCAACACAGATACGCAGTATTTT

abundance: -
v_gene: TRBV7-6
j_gene: TRBJ2-3
d_gene: TRBD2
CDR3aa: CASTKGGEADTQYF
CDR3nt: TGTGCCAGCACCAAGGGAGGGGAGGCAGATACGCAGTATTTT

abundance: -
v_gene: TRBV6-5
j_gene: TRBJ2-7
d_gene: -
CDR3aa: CASRSGTSVSYEQYF
CDR3nt: TGTGCCAGCAGATCCGGGACATCCGTCTCCTACGAGCAGTACTTC

abundance: -
v_gene: TRBV19
j_gene: TRBJ1-1
d_gene: TRBD1
CDR3aa: CASRTTGDGTEAFF
CDR3nt: TGTGCCAGTAGGACCACAGGGGACGGGACTGAAGCTTTCTTT

abundance: few
v_gene: TRBV4-1
j_gene: TRBJ1-1
d_gene: -
CDR3aa: CASSFINYREGTEAFF
CDR3nt: TGCGCCAGCAGCTTCATCAATTACAGGGAGGGGACTGAAGCTTTCTTT

abundance: once
v_gene: TRBV28
j_gene: TRBJ2-5
d_gene: -
CDR3aa: CASSLWGSQETQYF
CDR3nt: TGTGCCAGCAGTTTATGGGGCAGCCAAGAGACCCAGTACTTC

abundance: -
v_gene: TRBV6-1
j_gene: TRBJ2-5
d_gene: TRBD1
CDR3aa: CASSPGGIQETQYF
CDR3nt: TGTGCCAGCAGCCCAGGGGGTATCCAAGAGACCCAGTACTTC

abundance: -
v_gene: TRBV7-2
j_gene: TRBJ2-5
d_gene: -
CDR3aa: CASSLSRGGRRETQYF
CDR3nt: TGTGCCAGCAGCTTAAGTAGGGGGGGCCGGAGGGAGACCCAGTACTTC

abundance: -
v_gene: TRBV7-2
j_gene: TRBJ2-2
d_gene: TRBD2
CDR3aa: CASSATTSENTGELFF
CDR3nt: TGTGCCAGCAGCGCCACGACTAGCGAGAACACCGGGGAGCTGTTTTTT

abundance: -
v_gene: TRBV10-2
j_gene: TRBJ1-5
d_gene: TRBD1
CDR3aa: CASSGDRPNQPQHF
CDR3nt: TGCGCCAGCAGTGGGGACAGACCCAATCAGCCCCAGCATTTT

abundance: -
v_gene: TRBV7-2
j_gene: TRBJ2-2
d_gene: TRBD1
CDR3aa: CASSTDRGRSGELFF
CDR3nt: TGTGCCAGCAGCACTGACAGGGGGCGCAGCGGGGAGCTGTTTTTT

abundance: -
v_gene: TRBV4-3
j_gene: TRBJ1-5
d_gene: TRBD1
CDR3aa: CASSQDWDREGQPQHF
CDR3nt: TGCGCCAGCAGCCAAGATTGGGACAGGGAGGGTCAGCCCCAGCATTTT

abundance: -
v_gene: TRBV5-1
j_gene: TRBJ2-1
d_gene: TRBD1
CDR3aa: CASSIRDRGSVSYNEQFF
CDR3nt: TGCGCCAGCAGCATCCGGGACAGGGGGTCGGTCTCCTACAATGAGCAGTTCTTC

abundance: -
v_gene: TRBV7-6
j_gene: TRBJ1-2
d_gene: -
CDR3aa: CASSKGGLGYTF
CDR3nt: TGTGCCAGCAGCAAGGGAGGGCTTGGCTACACCTTC

abundance: -
v_gene: TRBV7-2
j_gene: TRBJ2-1
d_gene: TRBD2
CDR3aa: CASSLRGGANNEQFF
CDR3nt: TGTGCCAGCAGCCTACGCGGGGGGGCCAACAATGAGCAGTTCTTC

abundance: -
v_gene: TRBV4-1
j_gene: TRBJ1-5
d_gene: -
CDR3aa: CASSPPGGEKPQHF
CDR3nt: TGCGCCAGCAGCCCCCCCGGCGGGGAAAAGCCCCAGCATTTT

abundance: -
v_gene: TRBV7-8
j_gene: TRBJ2-7
d_gene: TRBD1
CDR3aa: CASSLNRGSYEQYF
CDR3nt: TGTGCCAGCAGCTTAAACAGGGGGTCCTACGAGCAGTACTTC

abundance: -
v_gene: TRBV6-5
j_gene: TRBJ1-2
d_gene: TRBD1
CDR3aa: CASTNRGWVYGYTF
CDR3nt: TGTGCCAGCACAAACAGGGGGTGGGTCTATGGCTATACCTTC

abundance: -
v_gene: TRBV18
j_gene: TRBJ1-6
d_gene: TRBD1
CDR3aa: CASSRDRGSPLHF
CDR3nt: TGTGCCAGCTCACGGGACAGGGGTTCACCCCTCCACTTT

abundance: few
v_gene: TRBV13
j_gene: TRBJ1-2
d_gene: -
CDR3aa: CASNLAGEGGYTF
CDR3nt: TGTGCCAGCAACTTAGCGGGGGAAGGTGGCTACACCTTC

abundance: -
v_gene: TRBV15
j_gene: TRBJ2-7
d_gene: -
CDR3aa: CATSRDASYTGYEQYF
CDR3nt: TGTGCCACCAGCAGAGATGCCTCCTATACAGGCTACGAGCAGTACTTC

abundance: -
v_gene: TRBV30
j_gene: TRBJ1-5
d_gene: TRBD1
CDR3aa: CAWSGQGGDAQHF
CDR3nt: TGTGCCTGGAGCGGACAGGGGGGAGACGCCCAGCATTTT

abundance: -
v_gene: TRBV14
j_gene: TRBJ1-2
d_gene: -
CDR3aa: CASSSQGSYGYTF
CDR3nt: TGTGCCAGCAGCTCCCAGGGTTCTTATGGCTACACCTTC

abundance: -
v_gene: TRBV5-1
j_gene: TRBJ1-5
d_gene: TRBD1
CDR3aa: CASSAQTGDQPQHF
CDR3nt: TGCGCCAGCAGCGCCCAGACAGGGGACCAGCCCCAGCATTTT

abundance: -
v_gene: TRBV30
j_gene: TRBJ2-7
d_gene: TRBD1
CDR3aa: CACNRDRGLGEQYF
CDR3nt: TGTGCCTGCAACCGGGACAGGGGGCTCGGCGAGCAGTACTTC

abundance: few
v_gene: TRBV19
j_gene: TRBJ1-2
d_gene: TRBD1
CDR3aa: CASSQGTGVYGYTF
CDR3nt: TGTGCCAGTAGTCAAGGGACAGGGGTCTATGGCTACACCTTC

abundance: -
v_gene: TRBV28
j_gene: TRBJ1-5
d_gene: -
CDR3aa: CASSGQGPQPQHF
CDR3nt: TGTGCCAGCAGCGGACAAGGGCCTCAGCCCCAGCATTTT

abundance: -
v_gene: TRBV4-3
j_gene: TRBJ2-7
d_gene: -
CDR3aa: CASSQVGGAGYEQYF
CDR3nt: TGCGCCAGCAGCCAAGTGGGGGGGGCCGGGTACGAGCAGTACTTC

abundance: -
v_gene: TRBV30
j_gene: TRBJ1-1
d_gene: -
CDR3aa: CAWSGERTEAFF
CDR3nt: TGTGCCTGGAGTGGGGAGAGAACTGAAGCTTTCTTT

abundance: -
v_gene: TRBV27
j_gene: TRBJ1-1
d_gene: -
CDR3aa: CARQGWDTEAFF
CDR3nt: TGTGCCAGACAGGGATGGGACACTGAAGCTTTCTTT

abundance: -
v_gene: TRBV19
j_gene: TRBJ1-1
d_gene: -
CDR3aa: CASSMARVRDTEAFF
CDR3nt: TGTGCCAGTAGTATGGCCAGGGTAAGGGACACTGAAGCTTTCTTT

abundance: -
v_gene: TRBV7-2
j_gene: TRBJ1-2
d_gene: TRBD1
CDR3aa: CASSSTGLGGYTF
CDR3nt: TGTGCCAGCAGCTCGACAGGGCTGGGGGGCTACACCTTC

abundance: -
v_gene: TRBV6-1
j_gene: TRBJ2-1
d_gene: -
CDR3aa: CASSVQDNEQFF
CDR3nt: TGTGCCAGCAGTGTACAGGACAATGAGCAGTTCTTC

abundance: -
v_gene: TRBV6-5
j_gene: TRBJ1-2
d_gene: -
CDR3aa: CASSSQGGGNGYTF
CDR3nt: TGTGCCAGCAGTTCCCAGGGAGGGGGAAATGGCTACACCTTC

abundance: -
v_gene: TRBV18
j_gene: TRBJ1-1
d_gene: TRBD1
CDR3aa: CASSSGQGVMTEAFF
CDR3nt: TGTGCCAGCTCATCCGGACAGGGGGTTATGACTGAAGCTTTCTTT

abundance: -
v_gene: TRBV7-3
j_gene: TRBJ2-3
d_gene: TRBD2
CDR3aa: CASSLGLAGGLGTDTQYF
CDR3nt: TGTGCCAGCAGCTTAGGGCTAGCGGGGGGGCTCGGCACAGATACGCAGTATTTT

abundance: -
v_gene: TRBV10-3
j_gene: TRBJ2-7
d_gene: TRBD1
CDR3aa: CAISEGQGGYEQYF
CDR3nt: TGTGCCATCAGTGAGGGACAGGGTGGATACGAGCAGTACTTC

abundance: -
v_gene: TRBV4-3
j_gene: TRBJ2-1
d_gene: -
CDR3aa: CASSQSWESREQFF
CDR3nt: TGCGCCAGCAGCCAATCCTGGGAGAGTCGCGAGCAGTTCTTC

abundance: -
v_gene: TRBV7-2
j_gene: TRBJ2-5
d_gene: -
CDR3aa: CASSLEGFLKETQYF
CDR3nt: TGTGCCAGCAGCTTAGAGGGGTTTCTCAAGGAGACCCAGTACTTC

abundance: -
v_gene: TRBV7-2
j_gene: TRBJ1-1
d_gene: -
CDR3aa: CASSPVSWNTEAFF
CDR3nt: TGTGCCAGCAGCCCAGTTTCATGGAACACTGAAGCTTTCTTT

abundance: -
v_gene: TRBV4-3
j_gene: TRBJ1-1
d_gene: -
CDR3aa: CASSQGDRTEAFF
CDR3nt: TGCGCCAGCAGCCAAGGTGACAGAACTGAAGCTTTCTTT

abundance: -
v_gene: TRBV5-1
j_gene: TRBJ1-6
d_gene: TRBD1
CDR3aa: CASSPGQGSYNSPLHF
CDR3nt: TGCGCCAGCAGCCCCGGACAGGGGTCCTATAATTCTCCCCTCCACTTT

abundance: -
v_gene: TRBV19
j_gene: TRBJ2-7
d_gene: TRBD2
CDR3aa: CASSIRLAGGTSYEQYF
CDR3nt: TGTGCCAGTAGTATAAGACTAGCGGGGGGAACCTCCTACGAGCAGTACTTC

abundance: -
v_gene: TRBV2
j_gene: TRBJ2-7
d_gene: TRBD2
CDR3aa: CASREPGLAGSEQYF
CDR3nt: TGTGCCAGCAGGGAGCCGGGACTAGCGGGTAGCGAGCAGTACTTC

abundance: -
v_gene: TRBV6-1
j_gene: TRBJ1-2
d_gene: TRBD1
CDR3aa: CASSEALGTGDGYTF
CDR3nt: TGTGCCAGCAGTGAAGCGCTGGGGACAGGGGATGGCTACACCTTC

abundance: -
v_gene: TRBV7-3
j_gene: TRBJ1-1
d_gene: TRBD1
CDR3aa: CASSPRGTGFGNTEAFF
CDR3nt: TGTGCCAGCAGCCCAAGGGGGACAGGGTTCGGGAACACTGAAGCTTTCTTT

abundance: -
v_gene: TRBV7-2
j_gene: TRBJ2-1
d_gene: TRBD2
CDR3aa: CASSPAGGSSYNEQFF
CDR3nt: TGTGCCAGCAGCCCCGCGGGGGGAAGCTCCTACAATGAGCAGTTCTTC

abundance: few
v_gene: TRBV6-6
j_gene: TRBJ1-1
d_gene: TRBD1
CDR3aa: CASSSPGTGIEAFF
CDR3nt: TGTGCCAGCAGTTCGCCTGGGACAGGGATTGAAGCTTTCTTT